This T cell receptor (beta chain) appears in the sequencing data of a study of cytomegalovirus exposure and HLA in healthy donors (dated by TCRdb to the late 2010s). Regarding the complete study: According to an earlier analysis of around 600 of the donors, about 190 million T cells yielded 90 million to 130 million unique TCR beta sequences and about 300 Gb of sequence data. An early release covering 550 to 650 HLA-typed donors comprised about 300 gigabases of sequencing data and approximately 85 million unique TCR sequences. Among the roughly 370 genotyped donors, 81% belonged to the genetic ancestry cluster associated with self-reported Caucasian donors. The study aimed to test whether cataloging public T cell receptors could reveal signatures of past pathogen exposure. Using immunosequencing, the study profiled T cell repertoires from around 670 subjects and related those repertoires to cytomegalovirus serostatus. Along with the approximately 620-subject first cohort, a separate validation cohort of about 110 different subjects was used. The study combined high-throughput TCR immunosequencing, statistical association of individual TCRs with disease status, and machine learning to predict cytomegalovirus infection status. A later analysis re-examined previously published TCR beta repertoires from over 500 donors and added high-resolution HLA genotyping to investigate patterns of TCR occurrence. Rather than drawing on any new phenotypic data, the later analysis identified candidate immune exposures from TCR beta sequences and the way those sequences occurred across donors. An earlier analysis of a few hundred of the donors applied high-throughput TCR beta sequencing to assess whether each TCR beta V gene segment acted as functional or pseudogenic. Alongside the repertoire data, information on donor age, sex, ethnicity and CMV serostatus was compiled. In a later genetic analysis, genome-wide SNP genotypes for about three fifths of the roughly 670 donors were used, and that subset was treated as a discovery cohort. Every discovery cohort repertoire had been produced on one sequencing platform. HLA typing covered class I and class II loci at four-digit resolution. Typing coverage differed by locus: A, B, C, DRB1 and DQB1 were typed in roughly 620-630 donors, DQA1 in about 500, DPA1 in some 570, and DPB1 in 400 to 480. Roughly five DR-DQ haplotypes were treated as single units for association and clustering because of strong linkage in the cohort. Among roughly 400 genotyped donors of the cohort, an average of approximately 220,000 unique TCR beta nucleotide sequences was sequenced per donor, of which roughly 17% were non-productive.

Regarding this clone: Its antigen is currently not known.

Spanning cysteine to phenylalanine, the CDR3 consists of 16 amino acids. Of all the DNA, just the CDR3 is kept, 48 bases in frame from base 1. V and J are truncated by 3 bases and 1 base respectively, leaving an intervening sequence of 15 bases. CDR1 and CDR2, looked up from the germline V gene, are SGDLS and YYNGEE. In total, over 600 healthy bone marrow donors made up the cohort. At the time of sampling, all cohort members were nominally healthy, though unrecorded immune exposures were likely present. The donor was CMV seropositive and belonged to the group of 250 to 300 seropositive cohort members. Each donor provided a peripheral blood sample, and peripheral blood mononuclear cells were used for TCR beta sequencing. The Qiagen DNeasy Blood Extraction Kit was used to extract genomic DNA from the blood cell samples. Receptors were amplified or captured by the immunoSEQ multiplex PCR assay. For the multiplex PCR, a mixture combining 60 forward primers for TCR Vbeta segments and 13 reverse primers for TCR Jbeta segments was used. The CDR3 region of rearranged TCR beta genes was amplified from genomic DNA with a multiplex PCR assay. On the Illumina HiSeq System, the amplified TCR beta libraries were sequenced as 87-base-pair reads. As for how the authors treated the data: Across the 500 to 750 repertoires, a later analysis counted roughly 84 million unique TCR beta chains, approximately 10 million of which were shared by at least two donors. To remove PCR and sequencing errors, raw reads were error-corrected and collapsed into unique sequences using a nearest-neighbor algorithm that merged closely related sequences. To assign V, D and J gene segments, CDR3 sequences were aligned to IMGT reference sequences. For a sequence to be retained, a match of at least six nucleotides was required to both a V gene segment and a J gene segment. A rearrangement counted as productive if the CDR3 had no stop codons and remained in frame with V and J, and every other rearrangement counted as non-productive. Following IMGT convention, CDR3 was defined as the stretch from the second conserved V-encoded cysteine up to the conserved J-encoded phenylalanine. The earlier analysis of 587 of the donors excluded sequences that lacked an unambiguous match to a single V gene segment. In an earlier analysis of several hundred of the donors, V segments were called functional above 56.7% productive rearrangements and were called segregating when the between-donor standard deviation exceeded 5%. A statistical classification framework was built for diagnosing cytomegalovirus status from the catalog of TCR beta chain sequences. In a later analysis, V and J genes were assigned by comparing TCR nucleotide sequences against IMGT/GENE-DB human TR gene sequences. The TCRdist pipeline was used in a later analysis to assign CDR3 sequences and most-parsimonious VDJ recombination scenarios. In a later analysis, each TCR beta chain was defined by its CDR3 amino acid sequence together with its V-gene family, and reads without a unique V-gene family were excluded. A later analysis removed 592 highly shared, low-generation-probability nucleotide sequences to deal with suspected cross-contamination and a sequencing artifact. A later analysis calculated a clonal expansion index for each public chain from normalized within-repertoire ranks of inferred template counts. Generation probabilities in a later analysis came from a VDJ recombination model fitted to out-of-frame rearrangements, and those results were checked against IGoR. In a later analysis, TCR-TCR, TCR-HLA and TCR-CMV co-occurrence was scored with hypergeometric tests, and a repertoire-size bias correction was applied to TCR pairs. A later analysis estimated false discovery rates by permuting HLA or CMV assignments 20 times. A later analysis grouped co-occurring TCRs with DBSCAN, adding TCRdist sequence similarity when clustering within HLA-allele-positive subsets. Repertoires with fewer than 30,000 or more than 120,000 public chains, plus five repertoires with anomalous nucleotide sharing, were excluded from co-occurrence clustering. The table comes from immuneACCESS by way of TCRdb, which keeps in-frame sequences with V and J called. Part of the clones is missing from these tables; in studies checked, under half for an unresolved V gene and the rest for unknown reasons. The V and J calls and clone size were taken over from that table, and D and trimming were inferred from the DNA. This sample's records show about 51,000 clones. The ten most abundant clones make up about 24% of the sample.

Overall study results and their limits: In this cohort, only TCR beta chains were sequenced, and detectable features were limited by the absence of alpha or paired-chain data. The 87-base-pair reads could not distinguish some IMGT-functional V segments, including TRBV6-2 and TRBV6-3, so those segments were excluded. HLA typing was unavailable for some donors at each locus, so association tests used only the typed subset. A group of highly shared sequence variants was considered likely to be a technical artifact of the sequencing pipeline. A later analysis found that TCR association rates varied across HLA loci, with DRB1 alleles showing the most associated TCRs and HLA-C alleles the fewest. Strong co-occurrence of HLA alleles, especially DR and DQ, made assigning TCR associations to individual alleles difficult. Most CMV-associated TCR beta chains appeared to be HLA-restricted in a later analysis, and the HLA associations seemed to be driven largely by CMV exposure. In a later genetic analysis, fewer N-insertions in productive TCRs were reported among donors in an Asian-associated ancestry cluster than the roughly 700-donor mean. A later genetic analysis associated a missense DCLRE1C variant with V-gene and J-gene trimming of TCR beta chains, and an independent cohort replicated the association. It was suggested by the authors that the approach could potentially be generalized to other disease states and immunological phenotypes. Over 15 rarely observed V segments, including chromosome 9 orphons, were excluded from the earlier analysis of just under 600 of the donors because counts were too low. The presence/absence analyses assumed that sequencing depth was roughly uniform across donors, and that assumption may not be true. An earlier analysis of around 500 of the donors showed that most TCR beta V segments appeared in productive rearrangements either about 87% or about 30% of the time, which broadly matched IMGT annotations. Linkage disequilibrium might explain the correlated functional status among segregating V segments, but an unknown experimental factor could not be excluded. In a later analysis, 15,000 to 20,000 TCR beta sequences were associated with specific HLA alleles at a false discovery rate of 0.05. In a later analysis, several top co-occurrence clusters were reported to appear linked to parvovirus B19, influenza, CMV and Epstein-Barr virus. The classifier was reported to diagnose cytomegalovirus status with high specificity and sensitivity in both the original cohort and the validation cohort. While some public TCRs were present in many individuals, most TCR sequences turned up only very rarely across donors. A further reported finding was that TCR beta sequences accurately predicted the HLA-A and HLA-B alleles for most subjects in the first cohort. In a later analysis, HLA-associated TCR beta chains were found to be more clonally expanded and to have lower generation probabilities than equally common non-associated chains. A few of the identified cytomegalovirus-associated TCR beta chains were confirmed in vitro to be specific for cytomegalovirus antigens. CMV serostatus was the only immune exposure information available for the cohort. In the study, 164 TCR beta chains were listed as associated with cytomegalovirus.

The receptor comes from a middle-aged man in good health and CMV-seropositive. Recombination linked TRBV9 to TRBJ2-3; TRBD2 might be the D gene, on 5 matching bases. The sequencing input was PBMCs. The bases are TGTGCCAGCAGCGACCAATCGGGAACAGGCACAGATACGCAGTATTTT. This translates into CASSDQSGTGTDTQYF.